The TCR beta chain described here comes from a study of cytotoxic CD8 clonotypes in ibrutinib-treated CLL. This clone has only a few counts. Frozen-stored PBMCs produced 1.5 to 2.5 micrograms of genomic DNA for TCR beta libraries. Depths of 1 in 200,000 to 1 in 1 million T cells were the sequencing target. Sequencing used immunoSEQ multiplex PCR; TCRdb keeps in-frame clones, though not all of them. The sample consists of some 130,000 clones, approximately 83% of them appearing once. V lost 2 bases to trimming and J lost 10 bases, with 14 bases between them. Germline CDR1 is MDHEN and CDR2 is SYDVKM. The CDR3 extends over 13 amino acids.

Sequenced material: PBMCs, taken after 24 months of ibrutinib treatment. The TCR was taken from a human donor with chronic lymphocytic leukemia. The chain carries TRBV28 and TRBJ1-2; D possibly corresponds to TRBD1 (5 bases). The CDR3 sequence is CASSLIARDDYTF. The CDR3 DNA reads TGTGCCAGCAGTTTAATCGCCAGGGATGACTACACCTTC.